This T cell receptor (beta chain) was identified in a study of cytomegalovirus exposure and HLA in healthy donors. Study findings and constraints: In vitro experiments confirmed that three CMV-associated chains were specific for CMV antigens. V- and J-gene trimming in TCR beta was tied to a missense DCLRE1C variant by an analysis performed later.

The study sampled nominally healthy donors, though unrecorded immune exposures were likely. The PCR employed 60 Vbeta primers together with 13 Jbeta primers. The data were produced by immunoSEQ multiplex PCR, yet TCRdb's version contains in-frame clones alone and is incomplete. The sample lists roughly 63,000 clones, more than 60% occurring once. Turning to this clone: Its matching antigen is unknown.

CDR3 length equals 15 residues. Trimming cost V 6 bases and J 4 bases, with 18 bases left between them. Germline V CDR1 and CDR2: SNHLY, FYNNEI. The material sequenced was PBMCs. The V call is TRBV2, the J call TRBJ1-2, with D tentatively TRBD1 (5 bases). This receptor was taken from a middle-aged woman in good health and CMV-seropositive. The CDR3 coding sequence is TGTGCCAGCAGGTCCGAACAATTAACAGGCTATGGCTACACCTTC. It specifies CASRSEQLTGYGYTF.